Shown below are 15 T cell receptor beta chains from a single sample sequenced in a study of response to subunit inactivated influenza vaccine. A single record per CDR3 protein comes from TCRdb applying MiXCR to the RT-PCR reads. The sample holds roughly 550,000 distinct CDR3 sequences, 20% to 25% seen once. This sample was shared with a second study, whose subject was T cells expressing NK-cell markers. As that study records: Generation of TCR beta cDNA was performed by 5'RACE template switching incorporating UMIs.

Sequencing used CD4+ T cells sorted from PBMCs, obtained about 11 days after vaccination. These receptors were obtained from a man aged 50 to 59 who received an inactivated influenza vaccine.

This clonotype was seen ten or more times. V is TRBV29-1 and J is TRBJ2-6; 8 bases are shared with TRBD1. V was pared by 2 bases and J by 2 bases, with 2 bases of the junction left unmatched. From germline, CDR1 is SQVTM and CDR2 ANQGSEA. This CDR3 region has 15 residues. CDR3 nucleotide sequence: TGCAGCGTTGAAATGACAGGGGCTGGGGCCAACGTCCTGACTTTC. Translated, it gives CSVEMTGAGANVLTF.

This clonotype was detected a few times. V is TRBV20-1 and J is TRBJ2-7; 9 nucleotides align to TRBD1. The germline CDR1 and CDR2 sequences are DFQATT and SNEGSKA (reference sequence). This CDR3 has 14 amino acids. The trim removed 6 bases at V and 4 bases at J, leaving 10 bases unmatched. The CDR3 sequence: CSALGADRGYEQYF. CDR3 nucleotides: TGCAGTGCCTTAGGGGCAGACAGGGGGTACGAGCAGTACTTC.

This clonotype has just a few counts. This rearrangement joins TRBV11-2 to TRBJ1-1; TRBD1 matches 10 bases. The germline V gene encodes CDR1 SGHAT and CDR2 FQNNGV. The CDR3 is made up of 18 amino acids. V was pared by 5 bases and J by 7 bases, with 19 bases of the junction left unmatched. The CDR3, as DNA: TGTGCCAGCAGCACCAGGACAGGGGGAACCTTTGAAGCACTTGAAGCTTTCTTT. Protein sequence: CASSTRTGGTFEALEAFF.

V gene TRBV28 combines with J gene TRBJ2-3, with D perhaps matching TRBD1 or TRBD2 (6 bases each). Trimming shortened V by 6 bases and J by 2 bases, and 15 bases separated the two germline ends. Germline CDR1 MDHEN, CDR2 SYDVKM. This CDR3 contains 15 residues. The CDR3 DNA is TGTGCCAGCAGGCCATCTAGGGGGGCCACAGATACGCAGTATTTT. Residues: CASRPSRGATDTQYF.

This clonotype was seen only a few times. The CDR3 sequence is CASLGAANYGYTF. As DNA, the CDR3 is TGTGCCAGCCTGGGGGCAGCCAACTATGGCTACACCTTC. The rearrangement links TRBV28 to TRBJ1-2, with D perhaps TRBD1 (6 bases). CDR1 is MDHEN and CDR2 is SYDVKM in the germline V gene. This CDR3 has 13 amino acids. V was cut by 8 bases and J by 2 bases, with 12 bases left in between.

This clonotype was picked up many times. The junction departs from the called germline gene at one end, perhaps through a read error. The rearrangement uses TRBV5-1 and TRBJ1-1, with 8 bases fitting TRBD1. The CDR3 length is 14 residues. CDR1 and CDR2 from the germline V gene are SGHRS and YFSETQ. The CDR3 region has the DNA TGTGCCAGCAGTCTACAGGGGGTGAACACTGAAGCTTTCTTT. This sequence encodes CASSLQGVNTEAFF.

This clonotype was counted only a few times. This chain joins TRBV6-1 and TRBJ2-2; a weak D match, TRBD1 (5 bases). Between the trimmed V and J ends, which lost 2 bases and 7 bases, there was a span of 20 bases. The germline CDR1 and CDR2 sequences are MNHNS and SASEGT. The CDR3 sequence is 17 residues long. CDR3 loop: CASSESEFGQRHGELFF. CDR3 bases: TGTGCCAGCAGTGAAAGCGAGTTTGGACAACGGCACGGGGAGCTGTTTTTT.

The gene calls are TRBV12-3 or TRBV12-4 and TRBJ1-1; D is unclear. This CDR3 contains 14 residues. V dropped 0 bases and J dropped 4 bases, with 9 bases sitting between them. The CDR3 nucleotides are TGTGCCAGCAGTTTAGCGGAGATGTCCACTGAAGCTTTCTTT. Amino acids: CASSLAEMSTEAFF.

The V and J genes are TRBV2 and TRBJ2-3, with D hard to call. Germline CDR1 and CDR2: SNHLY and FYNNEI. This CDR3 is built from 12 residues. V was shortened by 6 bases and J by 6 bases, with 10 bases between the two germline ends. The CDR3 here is CASRLRTDTQYF. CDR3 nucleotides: TGTGCCAGCAGGCTCCGAACGGATACGCAGTATTTT.

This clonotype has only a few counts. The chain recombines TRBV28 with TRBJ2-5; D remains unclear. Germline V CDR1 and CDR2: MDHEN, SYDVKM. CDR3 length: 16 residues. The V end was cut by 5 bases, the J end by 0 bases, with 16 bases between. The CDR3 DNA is TGTGCCAGCAGTCCGCCGGGTCACAAGTACCAAGAGACCCAGTACTTC. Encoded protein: CASSPPGHKYQETQYF. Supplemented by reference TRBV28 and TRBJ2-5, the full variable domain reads DVKVTQSSRYLVKRTGEKVFLECVQDMDHENMFWYRQDPGLGLRLIYFSYDVKMKEKGDIPEGYSVSREKKERFSLILESASTNQTSMYLCASSPPGHKYQETQYFGPGTRLLVL.

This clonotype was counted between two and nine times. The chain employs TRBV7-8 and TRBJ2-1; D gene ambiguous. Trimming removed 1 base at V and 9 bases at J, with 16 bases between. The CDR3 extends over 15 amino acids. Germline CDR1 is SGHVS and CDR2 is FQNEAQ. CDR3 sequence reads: CASSLGDLSQSEQFF. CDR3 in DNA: TGTGCCAGCAGCTTAGGGGATTTAAGTCAAAGTGAGCAGTTCTTC.

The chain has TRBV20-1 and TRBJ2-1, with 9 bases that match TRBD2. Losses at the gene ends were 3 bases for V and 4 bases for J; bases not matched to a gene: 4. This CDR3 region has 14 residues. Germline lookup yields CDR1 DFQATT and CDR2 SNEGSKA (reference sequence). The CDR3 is CSASKTSGYNEQFF. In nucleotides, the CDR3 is TGCAGTGCTAGTAAGACTAGCGGTTACAATGAGCAGTTCTTC.

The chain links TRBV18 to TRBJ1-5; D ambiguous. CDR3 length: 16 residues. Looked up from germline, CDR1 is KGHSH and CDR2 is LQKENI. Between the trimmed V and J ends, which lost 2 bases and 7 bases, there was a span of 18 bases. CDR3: CASSPAGAGRRQPQHF. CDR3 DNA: TGTGCCAGCTCACCAGCTGGTGCAGGCAGGAGGCAGCCCCAGCATTTT. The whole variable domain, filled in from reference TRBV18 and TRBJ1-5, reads NAGVMQNPRHLVRRRGQEARLRCSPMKGHSHVYWYRQLPEEGLKFMVYLQKENIIDESGMPKERFSAEFPKEGPSILRIQQVVRGDSAAYFCASSPAGAGRRQPQHFGDGTRLSIL.

The CDR3 DNA sequence: TGCGCCAGCAGCTTGGAACTAGACTCGGGCACCGGGGAGCTGTTTTTT. It is translated as CASSLELDSGTGELFF. The rearrangement uses TRBV5-1 and TRBJ2-2, with D perhaps matching TRBD2 (5 bases). Trimming cost V 0 bases and J 4 bases, with 13 bases left between them. The CDR3 has 16 residues. Germline values: CDR1 SGHRS, CDR2 YFSETQ.

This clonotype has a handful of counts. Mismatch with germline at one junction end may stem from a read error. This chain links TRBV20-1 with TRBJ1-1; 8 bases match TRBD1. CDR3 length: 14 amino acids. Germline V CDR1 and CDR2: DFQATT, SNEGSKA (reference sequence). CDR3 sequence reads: CSAREAGGYTEAFF. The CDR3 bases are TGCAGTGCCAGAGAAGCAGGGGGCTATACTGAAGCTTTCTTT.